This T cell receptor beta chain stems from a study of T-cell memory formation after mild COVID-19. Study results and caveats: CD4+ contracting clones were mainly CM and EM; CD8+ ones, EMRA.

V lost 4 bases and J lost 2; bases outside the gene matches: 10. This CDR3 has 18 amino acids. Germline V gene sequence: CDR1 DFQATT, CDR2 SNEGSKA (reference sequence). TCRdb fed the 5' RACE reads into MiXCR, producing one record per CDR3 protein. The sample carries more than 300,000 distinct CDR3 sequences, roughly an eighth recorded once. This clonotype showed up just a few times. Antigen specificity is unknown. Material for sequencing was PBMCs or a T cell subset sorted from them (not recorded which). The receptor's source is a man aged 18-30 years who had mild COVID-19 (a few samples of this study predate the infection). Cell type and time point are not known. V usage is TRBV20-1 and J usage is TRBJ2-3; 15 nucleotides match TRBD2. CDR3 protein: CSAIGGTSGGPLTDTQYF. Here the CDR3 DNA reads TGCAGTGCTATCGGTGGGACTAGCGGGGGGCCCCTCACAGATACGCAGTATTTT.